This TCR beta chain was profiled in a study of blood T cell repertoires in COVID-19. Clones were read by immunoSEQ multiplex PCR, and TCRdb kept only the in-frame ones, dropping some. The sample contains fewer than 500,000 clones, roughly nine tenths of which appear only once. This CDR3 spans 16 amino acids. Looked up from germline, CDR1 is MNHEY and CDR2 is SMNVEV (reference sequence). The ends lost 6 bases at V and 11 bases at J; junction bases unmatched: 20. Source material: PBMCs or T cells enriched from blood (not recorded which). The sequence was obtained from a woman younger than 30 who had recovered from COVID-19. The chain uses TRBV27 and TRBJ2-3; TRBD2 matches at 7 bases. CDR3 residues: CASSPSSRDYPGRQYF. The CDR3 nucleotides are TGTGCCAGCAGCCCATCTTCCCGGGACTACCCAGGAAGGCAGTATTTT.